This T cell receptor (beta chain) appears in the sequencing data of a study of regulatory T cells in long-lasting Graves disease. This clonotype has only a few counts. Germline V lookup: CDR1 LGHDT, CDR2 YNNKEL (reference sequence). The CDR3 extends over 14 amino acids. Trimming took 1 base from V and 3 from J, leaving 7 bases between them. HTBI primers from iRepertoire and Arm-PCR of CDR3 regions yielded the TCR beta libraries. Via MiXCR, TCRdb re-called the multiplex PCR reads, giving one row per CDR3 protein. Of around 450,000 distinct CDR3 sequences listed, about 15% are singletons. Specified time point: newly diagnosed GD, antithyroid drugs for less than 3 months. From PBMCs, RNA was extracted and then used to make the TCR library. Another study also made use of these data, one on T cells in Graves' hyperthyroidism and ophthalmopathy. As that study records: Each diagnosis was grounded in clinical symptoms, serum thyroxine and TRAb, thyroid ultrasound, and orbital computed tomography. Most thyroid clonotypes with frequency above 0.001 were detected in blood. Stable hyperthyroidism was separated from ophthalmopathy by a model based on 13 V-J features.

The starting material was peripheral blood mononuclear cells (PBMCs), obtained at new diagnosis, from a patient treated with antithyroid drugs. The rearrangement links TRBV3-1 to TRBJ2-1, with D hard to call. This clonotype originated in a woman aged 35 to 49 with Graves disease. CDR3 sequence (DNA): TGTGCCAGCAGCCAAGTTGGTAGCTACAATGAGCAGTTCTTC. Amino acids: CASSQVGSYNEQFF.